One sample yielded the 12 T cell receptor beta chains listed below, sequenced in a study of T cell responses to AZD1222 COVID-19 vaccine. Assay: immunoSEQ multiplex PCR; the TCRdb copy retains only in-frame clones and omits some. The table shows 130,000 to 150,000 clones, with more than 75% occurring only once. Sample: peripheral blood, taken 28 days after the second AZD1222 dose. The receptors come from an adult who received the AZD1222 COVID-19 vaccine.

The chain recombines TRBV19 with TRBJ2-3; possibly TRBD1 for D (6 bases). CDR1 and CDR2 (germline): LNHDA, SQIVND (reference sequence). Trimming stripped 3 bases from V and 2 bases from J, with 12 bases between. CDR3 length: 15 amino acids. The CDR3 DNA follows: TGTGCCAGTAGTATTCCAGGGGACACCACAGATACGCAGTATTTT. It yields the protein CASSIPGDTTDTQYF.

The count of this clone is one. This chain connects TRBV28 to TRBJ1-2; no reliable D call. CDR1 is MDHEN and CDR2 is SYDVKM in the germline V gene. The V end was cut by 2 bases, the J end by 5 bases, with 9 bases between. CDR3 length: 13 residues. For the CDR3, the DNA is TGTGCCAGCAGTTTAAATCAAGGGTATGGCTACACCTTC. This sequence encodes CASSLNQGYGYTF.

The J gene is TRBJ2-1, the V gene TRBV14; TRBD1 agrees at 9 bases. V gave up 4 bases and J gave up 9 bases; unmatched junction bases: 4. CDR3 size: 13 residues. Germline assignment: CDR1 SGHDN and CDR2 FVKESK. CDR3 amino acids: CASSPTGGAEQFF. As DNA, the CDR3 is TGTGCCAGCAGCCCCACAGGGGGCGCTGAGCAGTTCTTC.

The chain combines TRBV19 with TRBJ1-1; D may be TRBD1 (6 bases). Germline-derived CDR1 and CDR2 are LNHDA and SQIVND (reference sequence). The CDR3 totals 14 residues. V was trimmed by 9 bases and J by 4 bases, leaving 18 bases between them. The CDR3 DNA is TGTGCCAGCAACGATGTCGGGGGCCGCACTGAAGCTTTCTTT. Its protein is CASNDVGGRTEAFF.

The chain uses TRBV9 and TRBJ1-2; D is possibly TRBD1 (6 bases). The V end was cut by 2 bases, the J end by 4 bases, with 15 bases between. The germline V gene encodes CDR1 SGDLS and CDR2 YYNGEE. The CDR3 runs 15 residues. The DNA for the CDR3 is TGTGCCAGCAGCGTGGAAACAGGGCCTCTCTATGGCTACACCTTC. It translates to CASSVETGPLYGYTF.

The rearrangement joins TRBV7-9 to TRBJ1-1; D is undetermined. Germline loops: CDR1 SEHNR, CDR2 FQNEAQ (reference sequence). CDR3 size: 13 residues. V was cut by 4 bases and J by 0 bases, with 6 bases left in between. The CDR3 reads CASSSNLNTEAFF. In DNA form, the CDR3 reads TGTGCCAGCAGCTCCAATCTGAACACTGAAGCTTTCTTT.

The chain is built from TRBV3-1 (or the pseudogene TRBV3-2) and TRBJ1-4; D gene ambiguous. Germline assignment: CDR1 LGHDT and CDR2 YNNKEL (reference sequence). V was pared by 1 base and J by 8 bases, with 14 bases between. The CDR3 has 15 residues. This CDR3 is CASSQVKGRLEKLFF. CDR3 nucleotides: TGTGCCAGCAGCCAAGTAAAGGGTAGACTCGAAAAACTGTTTTTT.

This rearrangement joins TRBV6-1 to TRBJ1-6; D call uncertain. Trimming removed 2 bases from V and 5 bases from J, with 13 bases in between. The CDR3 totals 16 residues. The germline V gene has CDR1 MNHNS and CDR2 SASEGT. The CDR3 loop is CASSESWGTHNSPLHF. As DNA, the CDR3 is TGTGCCAGCAGTGAAAGCTGGGGAACCCATAATTCACCCCTCCACTTT.

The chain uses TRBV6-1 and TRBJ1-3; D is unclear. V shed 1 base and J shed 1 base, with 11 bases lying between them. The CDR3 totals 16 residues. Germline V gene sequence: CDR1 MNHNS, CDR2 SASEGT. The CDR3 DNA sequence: TGTGCCAGCAGTGAAGACAGAATTACTTCTGGAAACACCATATATTTT. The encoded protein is CASSEDRITSGNTIYF.

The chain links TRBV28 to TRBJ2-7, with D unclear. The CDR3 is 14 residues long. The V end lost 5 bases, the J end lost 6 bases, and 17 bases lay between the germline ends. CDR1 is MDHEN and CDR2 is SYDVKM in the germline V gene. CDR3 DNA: TGTGCCAGCAGTCCACCCCCCCTAGTCGGCGAGCAGTACTTC. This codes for CASSPPPLVGEQYF.

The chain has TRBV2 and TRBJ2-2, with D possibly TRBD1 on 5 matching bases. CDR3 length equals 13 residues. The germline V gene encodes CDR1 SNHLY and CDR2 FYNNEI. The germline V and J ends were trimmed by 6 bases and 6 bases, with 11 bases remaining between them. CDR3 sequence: CASRPGFSGELFF. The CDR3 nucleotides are TGTGCCAGCAGACCAGGGTTCTCCGGGGAGCTGTTTTTT.

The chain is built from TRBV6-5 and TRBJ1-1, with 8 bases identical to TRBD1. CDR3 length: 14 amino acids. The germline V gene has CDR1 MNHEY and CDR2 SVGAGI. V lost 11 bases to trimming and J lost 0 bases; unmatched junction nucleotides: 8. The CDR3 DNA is TGTGCCCCTTGGGACAGGACCATGAACACTGAAGCTTTCTTT. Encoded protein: CAPWDRTMNTEAFF.